The 19 T cell receptor beta chains listed next were all sequenced from one sample in a study of blood T cell repertoires in COVID-19. Sequencing was performed with immunoSEQ multiplex PCR; in TCRdb, only in-frame clones are kept and a portion is missing. The table has about 330,000 clones, about 90% seen once; the top ten hold more than 0.9%. The sample was PBMCs or T cells enriched from blood (not recorded which). These receptors all come from a woman aged 25 to 45 who had recovered from COVID-19.

The J gene is TRBJ2-3, the V gene TRBV2; the D gene is possibly TRBD1 (6 bases). Germline-derived CDR1 and CDR2 are SNHLY and FYNNEI. Between the trimmed V and J ends, which lost 7 bases and 1 base, there was a span of 15 bases. This CDR3 has 15 amino acids. CDR3 coding DNA: TGTGCCAGCACCCAGGGACAACAACGCACAGATACGCAGTATTTT. Translating gives CASTQGQQRTDTQYF.

The chain carries TRBV5-6 and TRBJ2-3; weak D call: TRBD2 (5 bases). Germline V gene lookup returns CDR1 SGHDT and CDR2 YYEEEE. V was cut by 5 bases and J by 5 bases, with 27 bases left in between. The CDR3 has 18 amino acids. CDR3 nucleotide sequence: TGTGCCAGCAGTTCTACTAGTATCCAGCGTCAAAAGGAAGATACGCAGTATTTT. Encoded protein: CASSSTSIQRQKEDTQYF.

This rearrangement joins TRBV29-1 to TRBJ2-2; 9 positions agree with TRBD1. CDR3 length: 14 residues. Germline CDR1 and CDR2: SQVTM and ANQGSEA. The ends lost 7 bases at V and 4 bases at J; junction bases unmatched: 7. Written as DNA, the CDR3 is TGCAGCGGCACAGGGGGCGTGGGCACCGGGGAGCTGTTTTTT. Its protein is CSGTGGVGTGELFF.

V and J are TRBV7-2 and TRBJ2-5, with a possible D match to TRBD2 (5 bases). Trimming took off 5 bases at V and 5 bases at J, with 18 bases between the two ends. CDR3 size: 15 residues. From germline, CDR1 is SGHTA and CDR2 FQGNSA. CDR3: CASSLPRGSGETQYF. As DNA, the CDR3 is TGTGCCAGCAGCCTACCCCGGGGAAGCGGTGAGACCCAGTACTTC. The variable domain in full, with the rest retrieved from reference TRBV7-2 and TRBJ2-5, is GAGVSQSPSNKVTEKGKDVELRCDPISGHTALYWYRQSLGQGLEFLIYFQGNSAPDKSGLPSDRFSAERTGGSVSTLTIQRTQQEDSAVYLCASSLPRGSGETQYFGPGTRLLVL.

The genes are TRBV3-1 (or the pseudogene TRBV3-2) and TRBJ1-2; 10 nucleotides line up with TRBD1. After removal of 7 bases from V and 5 bases from J, the junction contained 10 bases not matched to a gene. The CDR3 is made up of 15 amino acids. From germline, CDR1 is LGHDT and CDR2 YNNKEL (reference sequence). As DNA, the CDR3 is TGTGCCAGCAAAAACGGACAGGGGGGGAGTTATGGCTACACCTTC. It encodes CASKNGQGGSYGYTF.

The chain is built from TRBV14 and TRBJ2-3; 7 bases fit TRBD2. Trimming took 4 bases from V and 1 from J; bases not matched to a gene: 8. Germline-derived CDR1 and CDR2 are SGHDN and FVKESK. This CDR3 region has 16 residues. CDR3 in amino acids: CASSPPGGWGTDTQYF. DNA of the CDR3: TGTGCCAGCAGCCCCCCGGGGGGTTGGGGCACAGATACGCAGTATTTT.

The V call is TRBV28, the J call TRBJ1-6; 8 bases fit TRBD1. The CDR3 is made up of 15 amino acids. Looked up from germline, CDR1 is MDHEN and CDR2 is SYDVKM. V lost 6 bases, J lost 3 bases, and 4 bases stayed unmatched. The CDR3 region is CASSLGQGYNSPLHF. CDR3 coding DNA: TGTGCCAGCAGCCTAGGACAGGGCTATAATTCACCCCTCCACTTT.

The chain combines TRBV9 with TRBJ2-3, with TRBD2 matching 7 bases. CDR3 length equals 16 residues. The junction had 4 bases not matched to a gene; V was cut back by 0 bases and J by 0 bases. The germline V gene encodes CDR1 SGDLS and CDR2 YYNGEE. Here the CDR3 reads CASSVGGSGSTDTQYF. The CDR3 DNA sequence: TGTGCCAGCAGCGTAGGGGGTAGCGGGAGCACAGATACGCAGTATTTT.

This sequence joins TRBV5-1 and TRBJ1-1; D possibly corresponds to TRBD1 (6 bases). The CDR3 loop spans 15 amino acids. In germline, CDR1 is SGHRS, CDR2 YFSETQ. V was cut by 4 bases and J by 4 bases, with 17 bases left in between. The CDR3 DNA reads TGCGCCAGCAGCCTTACAGGGTTCAGAGGCACTGAAGCTTTCTTT. Its protein product is CASSLTGFRGTEAFF.

The genes are TRBV30 and TRBJ2-5; tentative D call: TRBD2 (5 bases). Per germline, CDR1 GTSNPN and CDR2 SVGIG (reference sequence). The CDR3 spans 14 residues. V was clipped by 2 bases and J by 2 bases, with 12 bases between them. The CDR3 DNA reads as TGTGCCTGGAGTCCCCCGGGGTGGCAAGAGACCCAGTACTTC. It translates to CAWSPPGWQETQYF.

This clone was detected once. V usage is TRBV5-6 and J usage is TRBJ1-3; 10 bases are a match to TRBD1. Germline V gene lookup returns CDR1 SGHDT and CDR2 YYEEEE. The CDR3 extends over 16 amino acids. V shed 4 bases and J 0 bases; nucleotides not matched to a gene: 4. The CDR3 reads CASSLRDRGSGNTIYF. DNA for the CDR3: TGTGCCAGCAGCCTCCGGGACAGGGGCTCTGGAAACACCATATATTTT. Together with reference TRBV5-6 and TRBJ1-3, the CDR3 gives the full variable domain: DAGVTQSPTHLIKTRGQQVTLRCSPKSGHDTVSWYQQALGQGPQFIFQYYEEEERQRGNFPDRFSGHQFPNYSSELNVNALLLGDSALYLCASSLRDRGSGNTIYFGEGSWLTVV.

The rearrangement joins TRBV5-8 to TRBJ2-7, with D possibly matching TRBD1 (5 bases). The CDR3 is made up of 13 amino acids. Trimming left V 1 base short and J 3 bases short, with 8 bases between. Germline V gene data show CDR1 as SGHTS and CDR2 as YDEGEE. CDR3 sequence (DNA): TGTGCCAGCAGCTTGATACAGGACTACGAGCAGTACTTC. Encoded protein: CASSLIQDYEQYF.

This clone was detected only a few times. The chain joins TRBV5-1 to TRBJ1-5; TRBD1 agrees at 7 bases. CDR1 and CDR2 from the germline V gene are SGHRS and YFSETQ. V dropped 4 bases and J dropped 9; count of bases not matched to a gene: 13. The CDR3 consists of 15 residues. CDR3 region: CASSPGTAKDVPQHF. DNA for the CDR3: TGCGCCAGCAGCCCTGGGACAGCAAAGGATGTGCCCCAGCATTTT.

This clone showed up just a few times. The rearrangement joins TRBV7-2 to TRBJ2-2, with D uncertain. The germline CDR1 and CDR2 sequences are SGHTA and FQGNSA. V was clipped by 2 bases and J by 1 base, with 5 bases between them. This CDR3 has 14 amino acids. CDR3 residues: CASSLWRNTGELFF. CDR3 DNA: TGTGCCAGCAGCTTATGGAGGAACACCGGGGAGCTGTTTTTT.

This chain links TRBV3-1 (or the pseudogene TRBV3-2) with TRBJ1-2; 7 positions match TRBD1. From germline, CDR1 is LGHDT and CDR2 YNNKEL (reference sequence). V dropped 1 base and J dropped 3; count of bases not matched to a gene: 5. The length of the CDR3 is 15 residues. The CDR3 sequence: CASSQGGGRHYGYTF. The CDR3, as DNA: TGTGCCAGCAGCCAAGGAGGGGGCCGCCACTATGGCTACACCTTC.

This chain connects TRBV3-1 (or the pseudogene TRBV3-2) to TRBJ2-5; the match to TRBD2 covers 8 bases. With 5 bases clipped from V and 1 base from J, the junction kept 9 bases outside the gene matches. Germline values: CDR1 LGHDT, CDR2 YNNKEL (reference sequence). This CDR3 has 16 residues. CDR3 amino acids: CASSLYSGTSQETQYF. The CDR3 DNA follows: TGTGCCAGCAGCTTATACTCCGGGACTAGCCAAGAGACCCAGTACTTC.

The J gene is TRBJ1-5, the V gene TRBV24-1; maybe TRBD1 (5 bases). The V end lost 5 bases, the J end lost 9 bases, and 13 bases lay between the germline ends. This CDR3 region has 13 residues. CDR1 is KGHDR, CDR2 SFDVKD, per germline. The CDR3 is CATSGRGQGPQHF. CDR3 nucleotides: TGTGCCACCAGTGGGAGGGGCCAGGGGCCCCAGCATTTT.

This chain joins TRBV10-3 and TRBJ1-1; D call uncertain. The CDR3 is 15 amino acids. V lost 0 bases to trimming and J lost 1 base, with 9 bases between them. CDR1 is ENHRY and CDR2 is SYGVKD in the germline V gene. CDR3 region: CAISESLRANTEAFF. The CDR3, as DNA: TGTGCCATCAGTGAGTCGTTGAGGGCGAACACTGAAGCTTTCTTT.

The count of this clone is one. The chain is built from TRBV10-3 and TRBJ2-5; 11 bases are a match to TRBD2. Germline V gene sequence: CDR1 ENHRY, CDR2 SYGVKD. J lost 2 bases, V lost 7 bases, and 3 bases had no gene match. The CDR3 is 14 amino acids. The CDR3 reads CAIKASGGQETQYF. For the CDR3, the DNA is TGTGCCATCAAGGCTAGCGGGGGGCAAGAGACCCAGTACTTC.